This TCR beta chain came from a study of blood T cell repertoires in COVID-19. Study-level background: The United States, Italy and Spain were the sources of the acute and convalescent COVID-19 samples. Sources were T cells, B-cell-depleted T cells, or PBMCs; the material itself was cDNA or gDNA.

The assay was immunoSEQ multiplex PCR, and TCRdb's table has in-frame clones only and misses some. The sample has some 72,000 clones, less than 90% seen once. Germline values: CDR1 MGHDK, CDR2 SYGVNS. The CDR3 is 16 amino acids. V shed 6 bases and J shed 9 bases, with 24 bases lying between them. Those enrolled in Seattle joined during active infection and were followed longitudinally afterward. The chain employs TRBV25-1 and TRBJ2-1; TRBD2 might be the D (5 bases). This sequence was found in a man aged 50-59 years with COVID-19, enrolled during active disease. Sequenced: peripheral blood. CDR3 region: CASRQSGLAPSGEQFF. Written as DNA, the CDR3 is TGTGCCAGCAGGCAGTCCGGGTTAGCGCCCTCGGGTGAGCAGTTCTTC.